These 29 T cell receptor beta chains were sequenced from one sample in a study of blood T cells in healthy people across ages. The use of a sample-barcoded 5' primer and a J-beta primer mix characterized a second PCR of 7 to 11 cycles. In TCRdb, the 5' RACE reads were re-called with MiXCR into one record per CDR3 protein. The repertoire holds about 780,000 distinct CDR3 sequences, with about 46% as singletons. Sequencing used blood. These receptors originate from an older man in good health.

This clonotype was observed many times. The V call is TRBV7-6, the J call TRBJ2-1, with TRBD2 matching over 9 bases. This CDR3 spans 18 amino acids. Germline CDR1 SGHVS, CDR2 FNYEAQ. V lost 1 base, J lost 0 bases, and 7 bases stayed unmatched. The CDR3 is CASSLVSSSGASYNEQFF. CDR3 nucleotides: TGTGCCAGCAGCTTAGTAAGCTCTAGCGGGGCCTCCTACAATGAGCAGTTCTTC.

This clonotype was seen more than once but under ten times. The V gene is TRBV7-2, the J gene TRBJ2-7; a possible D gene is TRBD1 (5 bases). Trimming pared 1 base from V and 1 base from J, leaving 14 bases between. The CDR3 spans 16 residues. Germline CDR1 SGHTA, CDR2 FQGNSA. CDR3 sequence (DNA): TGTGCCAGCAGCTTAGGAAGGGGTGTAATTTCCTACGAGCAGTACTTC. Translating it yields CASSLGRGVISYEQYF.

The V call is TRBV20-1, the J call TRBJ2-1; TRBD2 agrees at 9 bases. The CDR3 is 19 residues long. V gave up 1 base and J gave up 7 bases; unmatched junction bases: 20. Germline V gives CDR1 DFQATT, CDR2 SNEGSKA (reference sequence). CDR3 sequence: CSARVFLRSGSHFTNEQFF. The CDR3, as DNA: TGCAGTGCTAGAGTCTTCCTGCGTAGCGGGAGCCATTTTACGAATGAGCAGTTCTTC.

The V call is TRBV5-1, the J call TRBJ2-7; 8 bases are shared with TRBD1. V lost 4 bases and J lost 3; bases outside the gene matches: 6. CDR1 and CDR2 from the germline V gene are SGHRS and YFSETQ. The CDR3 has 14 residues. CDR3: CASSVGQAIYEQYF. The CDR3 nucleotides are TGCGCCAGCAGCGTGGGACAGGCCATCTACGAGCAGTACTTC.

This clonotype has more than one count but fewer than ten. This rearrangement joins TRBV7-3 to TRBJ2-7; TRBD2 matches 11 bases. This CDR3 is 21 amino acids long. After removal of 1 base from V and 0 bases from J, the junction contained 17 bases not matched to a gene. Per the germline V gene, CDR1 is SGHTA and CDR2 is FQGTGA. The CDR3 loop is CASSLINGASGGNIPSYEQYF. For the CDR3, the DNA is TGTGCCAGCAGCTTAATAAACGGGGCTAGCGGGGGGAACATCCCCTCCTACGAGCAGTACTTC.

The chain has TRBV12-3 or TRBV12-4 and TRBJ2-3; TRBD2 agrees at 13 bases. After removal of 5 bases from V and 3 bases from J, the junction contained 11 bases not matched to a gene. This CDR3 has 18 residues. CDR3 nucleotides: TGTGCCAGCAGTCACGGACTAGCGGGAGTTCTGACGACAGATACGCAGTATTTT. Residues: CASSHGLAGVLTTDTQYF.

Note on this clonotype: A read error may be the cause here, since a much bigger clone is one base away. The chain combines TRBV19 with TRBJ2-1; TRBD2 matches 8 bases. TRBJ2-7 explains the end of the DNA better; the J call may be wrong. CDR1 and CDR2 (germline): LNHDA, SQIVND (reference sequence). CDR3 length: 16 residues. The CDR3 here is CASSRSLADLNNEQYF. In DNA form, the CDR3 reads TGTGCCAGTAGTCGTTCACTAGCGGACCTTAACAATGAGCAGTACTTC.

This clonotype was counted between two and nine times. This chain connects TRBV29-1 to TRBJ1-1; D is unclear. Germline CDR1 and CDR2: SQVTM and ANQGSEA. CDR3 size: 12 residues. Trimming shortened V by 6 bases and J by 4 bases, and 12 bases separated the two germline ends. CDR3 residues: CSVLDAGTEAFF. CDR3 nucleotides: TGCAGCGTCCTGGACGCGGGCACTGAAGCTTTCTTT.

This clonotype appeared a few times. The chain links TRBV7-2 to TRBJ1-2; D is unclear. CDR1 SGHTA and CDR2 FQGNSA come from the germline V gene. The CDR3 is 12 residues long. V dropped 1 base and J dropped 8 bases, with 8 bases sitting between them. The DNA of the CDR3 is TGTGCCAGCAGCTTAGTAGGGAGGGGCTACACCTTC. Translation: CASSLVGRGYTF.

V usage is TRBV15 and J usage is TRBJ2-2, with D hard to call. The germline V and J ends were trimmed by 0 bases and 8 bases, with 7 bases remaining between them. This CDR3 region has 13 residues. The germline V gene has CDR1 LNHNV and CDR2 YYDKDF (reference sequence). The CDR3 bases are TGTGCCACCAGCAGAGATTGGAAGGGGGAGCTGTTTTTT. It codes for CATSRDWKGELFF.

Only a few counts were recorded for this clonotype. The J gene is TRBJ2-5, the V gene TRBV7-3; the D is unclear. V was trimmed by 1 base and J by 3 bases, leaving 12 bases between them. This CDR3 is 15 amino acids long. The germline V gene has CDR1 SGHTA and CDR2 FQGTGA. CDR3 amino acids: CASSLIATNKETQYF. The CDR3 DNA reads as TGTGCCAGCAGCTTAATTGCTACTAACAAAGAGACCCAGTACTTC.

This clonotype was seen a handful of times. The chain has TRBV11-2 and TRBJ2-7, with TRBD2 identical over 10 bases. Germline loops: CDR1 SGHAT, CDR2 FQNNGV. The CDR3 spans 14 residues. Trimming cost V 4 bases and J 6 bases; bases outside gene matches: 6. Here the CDR3 DNA reads TGTGCCAGCAGCTCCGGGACTAGCGCTACCGAGCAGTACTTC. This codes for CASSSGTSATEQYF.

V gene TRBV24-1 combines with J gene TRBJ2-5, with D possibly being TRBD1 (5 bases). The CDR3 extends over 14 amino acids. V was trimmed by 3 bases and J by 11 bases, leaving 18 bases between them. Germline CDR1 and CDR2: KGHDR and SFDVKD. The CDR3 reads CATSDAGNTYGQYF. The DNA for the CDR3 is TGTGCCACCAGTGATGCAGGGAACACCTACGGGCAGTACTTC.

This sequence joins TRBV28 and TRBJ2-3, with 8 nucleotides matching TRBD1. CDR1 and CDR2 from the germline V gene are MDHEN and SYDVKM. The J segment lost 9 bases and the V segment lost 5 bases, leaving 10 bases of the junction unmatched. This CDR3 comprises 14 residues. CDR3 nucleotide sequence: TGTGCCAGCAGTGTAGACAGGGGACGGCGAACGCAGTATTTT. Translation gives CASSVDRGRRTQYF.

A remark on this clonotype: One end of the junction fails to match germline, which may point to a read error. The chain combines TRBV6-2 or TRBV6-3 with TRBJ2-5; D ambiguous. From germline, CDR1 is MNHEY and CDR2 SVGEGT. This CDR3 has 15 residues. CDR3 in amino acids: CASSYPISYQETQYF. DNA for the CDR3: TGTGCTAGCAGTTATCCCATCTCCTACCAAGAGACCCAGTACTTC.

The chain carries TRBV7-9 and TRBJ2-5, with 9 bases matching TRBD2. The CDR3 extends over 16 amino acids. Germline CDR1 SEHNR, CDR2 FQNEAQ (reference sequence). Trimming removed 5 bases from V and 4 bases from J; junction bases left unmatched: 11. The CDR3 loop reads CASSQPPGLAPETQYF. In nucleotides, the CDR3 is TGTGCCAGCAGCCAACCACCGGGACTAGCCCCAGAGACCCAGTACTTC.

This clonotype was counted at least ten times. DNA for the CDR3: TGTGCCAGCAATATAGGGGCTAGCGGGACGGACAAGCAGTTCTTC. Translating gives CASNIGASGTDKQFF. V is TRBV12-3 or TRBV12-4 and J is TRBJ2-1; 9 nucleotides line up with TRBD2. This CDR3 has 15 residues. J lost 11 bases, V lost 7 bases, and 15 bases had no gene match.

Many counts were recorded for this clonotype. This sequence joins TRBV29-1 and TRBJ2-5; tentatively, D is TRBD2 (5 bases). V lost 2 bases to trimming and J lost 4 bases, with 11 bases between them. The CDR3 is 13 residues long. The germline gives CDR1 SQVTM, CDR2 ANQGSEA. The CDR3 DNA is TGCAGCGTTGAAATGCGGGCAGGAGAGACCCAGTACTTC. Amino acids: CSVEMRAGETQYF.

The chain uses TRBV12-3 or TRBV12-4 and TRBJ2-4; no clear D. This CDR3 spans 13 amino acids. Trimming removed 5 bases at V and 13 bases at J, with 18 bases between. CDR3 protein: CASSHSRIHGQYF. CDR3 nucleotides: TGTGCCAGCAGTCATAGCCGTATACACGGGCAGTACTTC.

Points on this clonotype: This may be a read error, as it is one base from a much larger clone. The chain joins TRBV6-2 or TRBV6-3 to TRBJ2-4; D might be TRBD1 (5 bases). The DNA end favors TRBJ2-7, so the J call may be wrong. Germline V gene data show CDR1 as MNHEY and CDR2 as SVGEGT. The CDR3 runs 12 residues. This CDR3 reads CASNRKGYEQYF. In DNA, the CDR3 is TGTGCCAGCAACCGCAAGGGGTACGAGCAGTACTTC.

On this clonotype: One base away lies a much larger clone, so this may be a sequencing read error. V usage is TRBV29-1 and J usage is TRBJ2-2; D is possibly TRBD2 (5 bases). This CDR3 has 18 amino acids. Per germline, CDR1 SQVTM and CDR2 ANQGSEA. The CDR3, as DNA: TGCAGCGTTGAAGATCCTGGAGGAATAAGTACCGACACCTGGGAGCTGTTTTTT. Its protein is CSVEDPGGISTDTWELFF.

The sample holds a few counts of this clonotype. The V gene is TRBV10-3, the J gene TRBJ2-1; TRBD2 aligns across 9 bases. The CDR3 totals 14 residues. The germline CDR1 and CDR2 sequences are ENHRY and SYGVKD. With V trimmed by 7 bases and J by 6 bases, 7 bases remained unmatched. The CDR3 here is CAIMAGGLRNEQFF. The CDR3, as DNA: TGTGCCATCATGGCGGGAGGGCTTCGCAATGAGCAGTTCTTC.

The V call is TRBV20-1, the J call TRBJ2-7; the D call may be TRBD1 or TRBD2 (6 bases each). This CDR3 is 15 amino acids long. Germline V gene sequence: CDR1 DFQATT, CDR2 SNEGSKA (reference sequence). The V end lost 0 bases, the J end lost 3 bases, and 15 bases lay between the germline ends. In DNA, the CDR3 is TGCAGTGCTAGAGATGAGTTCGGGGGCTACTACGAGCAGTACTTC. Translating it yields CSARDEFGGYYEQYF.

The table lists this clonotype with many counts. J is TRBJ2-5 and V is TRBV28; D is possibly TRBD2 (5 bases). The length of the CDR3 is 13 residues. Trimming took 2 bases from V and 6 from J, leaving 10 bases between them. Germline CDR1 MDHEN, CDR2 SYDVKM. Written as DNA, the CDR3 is TGTGCCAGCAGTTTAGGAGTCGGGAAGACCCAGTACTTC. Translating gives CASSLGVGKTQYF.

This clonotype was counted a few times. The rearrangement links TRBV20-1 to TRBJ2-1; no firm D call. The CDR3 loop spans 11 amino acids. V lost 5 bases, J lost 5 bases, and 7 bases lay in between. Germline V lookup: CDR1 DFQATT, CDR2 SNEGSKA (reference sequence). The CDR3, as DNA: TGCAGTGCTCCCATTCACAATGAGCAGTTCTTC. Encoded protein: CSAPIHNEQFF.

The rearrangement uses TRBV5-1 and TRBJ2-4; possibly TRBD1 for D (6 bases). The CDR3 contains 17 residues. Germline V lookup: CDR1 SGHRS, CDR2 YFSETQ. V was cut by 4 bases and J by 3 bases, with 20 bases left in between. The CDR3 here is CASSPRSAGVVKNIQYF. The DNA of the CDR3 is TGCGCCAGCAGCCCTCGCTCGGCAGGGGTGGTCAAAAACATTCAGTACTTC.

This chain uses TRBV27 with TRBJ2-1; 7 bases align to TRBD2. Trimming at V came to 6 bases and at J to 4 bases, leaving 9 bases not matched to a gene. CDR3 length: 15 amino acids. Germline loops: CDR1 MNHEY, CDR2 SMNVEV (reference sequence). CDR3 region: CASRTTGLVYNEQFF. In DNA form, the CDR3 reads TGTGCCAGCAGAACCACCGGACTAGTTTACAATGAGCAGTTCTTC.

V usage is TRBV20-1 and J usage is TRBJ2-1, with a weak D call TRBD1 (6 bases). The V gene's germline CDR1 is DFQATT and CDR2 SNEGSKA (reference sequence). The CDR3 totals 15 residues. Trimming pared 6 bases from V and 4 bases from J, leaving 19 bases between. CDR3 nucleotide sequence: TGCAGTGCAGTCCCGGCCAGGGGAAATTACAATGAGCAGTTCTTC. This encodes CSAVPARGNYNEQFF.

The V call is TRBV7-9, the J call TRBJ2-1; D is perhaps TRBD2 (5 bases). The CDR3 contains 13 residues. Germline CDR1 SEHNR, CDR2 FQNEAQ (reference sequence). V dropped 5 bases and J dropped 15 bases, with 20 bases sitting between them. CDR3: CASSPPVRIAPFF. The CDR3 DNA sequence: TGTGCCAGCAGCCCTCCGGTGCGGATAGCGCCGTTCTTC.